The 17 T cell receptor beta chains below were found in one sample sequenced in a study of blood T cell repertoires in COVID-19. The method was immunoSEQ multiplex PCR; TCRdb's version includes in-frame clones alone and lacks a portion of them. This table has 300,000 or so clones, 85% to 90% appearing once. Sequencing used peripheral blood. The origin of the receptors is a woman aged 40 to 50 who had recovered from COVID-19.

The J gene is TRBJ2-5, the V gene TRBV5-4; TRBD2 matches at 9 bases. J lost 2 bases, V lost 1 base, and 0 bases had no gene match. CDR1 and CDR2 from the germline V gene are SGHNT and YYREEE (reference sequence). The CDR3 length is 14 residues. Here the CDR3 DNA reads TGTGCCAGCAGCTTGACTAGCGGGCAAGAGACCCAGTACTTC. As protein: CASSLTSGQETQYF.

The rearrangement joins TRBV5-4 to TRBJ2-3, with 16 bases aligning to TRBD2. Per germline, CDR1 SGHNT and CDR2 YYREEE (reference sequence). The CDR3 has 17 amino acids. V trimming: 7 bases; J trimming: 4 bases; junction bases outside the gene matches: 9. This chain's CDR3 is CASSPGTSGGAADTQYF. CDR3 DNA: TGTGCCAGCTCACCGGGGACTAGCGGGGGGGCCGCAGATACGCAGTATTTT.

The CDR3 DNA reads as TGTGCCAGCAGTGAAACGGAGATGGCCTACAATGAGCAGTTCTTC. The encoded protein is CASSETEMAYNEQFF. V usage is TRBV6-1 and J usage is TRBJ2-1, with D unclear. The V gene's germline CDR1 is MNHNS and CDR2 SASEGT. V lost 2 bases and J lost 2, with 10 bases in between. This CDR3 spans 15 amino acids.

The chain employs TRBV11-2 and TRBJ1-2; the D is unclear. V gave up 5 bases and J gave up 5 bases, with 18 bases separating them. CDR3 length: 15 residues. The germline V gene has CDR1 SGHAT and CDR2 FQNNGV. The CDR3 coding sequence is TGTGCCAGCAGCCCCCGGGCCCCTCCGGGGTATGGCTACACCTTC. This encodes CASSPRAPPGYGYTF.

This clone was found many times. CDR3 amino acids: CSGASGQGMNTEAFF. The CDR3 nucleotides read TGCAGCGGTGCTTCGGGACAGGGGATGAACACTGAAGCTTTCTTT. The chain combines TRBV29-1 with TRBJ1-1; TRBD1 agrees at 10 bases. The J segment lost 0 bases and the V segment lost 7 bases, leaving 8 bases of the junction unmatched. Looked up from germline, CDR1 is SQVTM and CDR2 is ANQGSEA. This CDR3 is built from 15 residues.

This chain connects TRBV10-1 to TRBJ2-1, with TRBD2 matching over 8 bases. V lost 4 bases to trimming and J lost 4 bases; unmatched junction nucleotides: 6. Germline CDR1 reads WNHNN; CDR2 reads SYGVQD (reference sequence). The CDR3 is made up of 15 amino acids. CDR3 sequence reads: CASSVARGEYNEQFF. CDR3 DNA sequence: TGCGCCAGCAGTGTCGCGCGGGGGGAATACAATGAGCAGTTCTTC.

The chain combines TRBV29-1 with TRBJ1-2; D is uncertain. This CDR3 is built from 13 residues. The ends were cut back, 5 bases at V and 4 bases at J, with 14 bases in the middle. Germline loops: CDR1 SQVTM, CDR2 ANQGSEA. CDR3 DNA sequence: TGCAGCGTTAGCACGGGTTTCGTCTATGGCTACACCTTC. Amino acid sequence: CSVSTGFVYGYTF.

This clone came up a few times. The rearrangement uses TRBV12-5 and TRBJ2-5; D perhaps matches TRBD1 (5 bases). V lost 0 bases and J lost 9, with 14 bases in between. Germline values: CDR1 LGHNT, CDR2 FRNRAP. This CDR3 contains 14 residues. CDR3 bases: TGTGCTAGTGGTTTGGTGCCCAATCAGGGCTCCCAGTACTTC. Protein: CASGLVPNQGSQYF.

This sequence joins TRBV3-1 (or the pseudogene TRBV3-2) and TRBJ1-2; D gene unclear. The CDR3 runs to 14 residues. Trimming stripped 4 bases from V and 2 bases from J, with 11 bases between. CDR1 is LGHDT, CDR2 YNNKEL, per germline (reference sequence). The CDR3 DNA reads as TGTGCCAGCAGCCGGTTGTCAGGCAACTATGGCTACACCTTC. Amino acids: CASSRLSGNYGYTF.

The V and J genes are TRBV11-2 and TRBJ2-1; 11 bases map to TRBD2. Germline assignment: CDR1 SGHAT and CDR2 FQNNGV. CDR3 length: 15 residues. V was clipped by 2 bases and J by 5 bases; unmatched bases: 2. In DNA form, the CDR3 reads TGTGCCAGCAGCTTACATAGCGGGGGGGACAATGAGCAGTTCTTC. Translation gives CASSLHSGGDNEQFF. The full variable domain, in which reference TRBV11-2 and TRBJ2-1 provide the parts outside the CDR3, is EAGVAQSPRYKIIEKRQSVAFWCNPISGHATLYWYQQILGQGPKLLIQFQNNGVVDDSQLPKDRFSAERLKGVDSTLKIQPAKLEDSAVYLCASSLHSGGDNEQFFGPGTRLTVL.

This chain connects TRBV4-3 to TRBJ1-1; 7 nucleotides agree with TRBD1. CDR1 LGHNA and CDR2 YSLEER come from the germline V gene. The CDR3 has 17 residues. J lost 1 base, V lost 4 bases, and 12 bases had no gene match. CDR3 sequence reads: CASSRDSLWVWNTEAFF. The CDR3 nucleotides read TGCGCCAGCAGCCGGGACAGCCTATGGGTATGGAACACTGAAGCTTTCTTT.

The chain recombines TRBV4-1 with TRBJ2-7; TRBD2 is a possible D gene (5 bases). CDR3 length: 13 amino acids. V lost 1 base to trimming and J lost 7 bases, with 11 bases between them. Germline assignment: CDR1 MGHRA and CDR2 YSYEKL. The CDR3 bases are TGCGCCAGCAGCCAAGTAGGACTCGGGGAGCAGTACTTC. The encoded protein is CASSQVGLGEQYF.

V and J are TRBV3-1 (or the pseudogene TRBV3-2) and TRBJ2-6; 8 bases line up with TRBD1. CDR1 and CDR2 (germline): LGHDT, YNNKEL (reference sequence). The CDR3 is 17 residues long. The trim removed 2 bases at V and 4 bases at J, leaving 7 bases unmatched. The CDR3 spells CASSQRTGSLGANVLTF. CDR3 nucleotides: TGTGCCAGCAGCCAACGGACAGGGTCCTTGGGGGCCAACGTCCTGACTTTC.

This clone was seen once. The chain links TRBV3-1 (or the pseudogene TRBV3-2) to TRBJ2-1; tentative D call: TRBD2 (5 bases). The ends were cut back, 4 bases at V and 10 bases at J, with 11 bases in the middle. Per the germline V gene, CDR1 is LGHDT and CDR2 is YNNKEL (reference sequence). CDR3 length: 12 residues. The CDR3 sequence: CASSRARGEQFF. As DNA, the CDR3 is TGTGCCAGCAGCCGGGCCCGCGGGGAGCAGTTCTTC.

The chain employs TRBV2 and TRBJ1-1; D is unresolved. The CDR3 is 14 residues long. V dropped 5 bases and J dropped 1 base, with 11 bases sitting between them. Germline CDR1 and CDR2: SNHLY and FYNNEI. The CDR3 DNA reads as TGTGCCAGCAGTCCCCGCCGGAGGAACACTGAAGCTTTCTTT. Its translation: CASSPRRRNTEAFF. Filled out from reference TRBV2 and TRBJ1-1, the complete variable domain reads EPEVTQTPSHQVTQMGQEVILRCVPISNHLYFYWYRQILGQKVEFLVSFYNNEISEKSEIFDDQFSVERPDGSNFTLKIRSTKLEDSAMYFCASSPRRRNTEAFFGQGTRLTVV.

In its sample, this clone was seen a few times. This chain uses TRBV6-5 with TRBJ2-1; D is perhaps TRBD2 (5 bases). The CDR3 has 12 residues. Per the germline V gene, CDR1 is MNHEY and CDR2 is SVGAGI. Trimming took 4 bases from V and 9 from J, leaving 10 bases between them. Here the CDR3 DNA reads TGTGCCAGCAGTTTTCGCCGGGGTGAGCAGTTCTTC. This encodes CASSFRRGEQFF.

V and J are TRBV3-1 (or the pseudogene TRBV3-2) and TRBJ2-5; D may be TRBD2 (6 bases). This CDR3 comprises 14 residues. CDR1 and CDR2 from the germline V gene are LGHDT and YNNKEL (reference sequence). Trimming cost V 8 bases and J 2 bases, with 15 bases left between them. This CDR3 is CASGPNGGQETQYF. CDR3 bases: TGTGCCAGCGGACCAAACGGGGGTCAAGAGACCCAGTACTTC.